This T cell receptor beta chain comes out of a study of cytomegalovirus exposure and HLA in healthy donors. General observations from the study: A later analysis linked a missense DCLRE1C variant to TCR beta V- and J-gene trimming. In most subjects, TCR beta sequences reportedly gave accurate predictions of HLA-A and HLA-B alleles. The study carried out a later analysis of TCR beta sequences. It associated about 15,000 of them with specific HLA alleles at a false discovery rate of 0.05.

On this clone: What it binds is unknown.

Primers included in the PCR were 60 Vbeta and 13 Jbeta primers. Sequenced by immunoSEQ multiplex PCR; TCRdb stores in-frame clones only, minus some. The table shows over 100,000 clones, with 70% to 80% occurring only once. As for the donors, each was a healthy bone marrow donor. V lost 4 bases, J lost 0 bases, and 13 bases lay in between. CDR3 length: 15 amino acids. Germline V gene data show CDR1 as SGHRS and CDR2 as YFSETQ. The chain joins TRBV5-1 to TRBJ1-2; TRBD1 might be the D (6 bases). The material sequenced was PBMCs. The TCR sequence derives from a female donor in good health and CMV-seronegative. Here the CDR3 DNA reads TGCGCCAGCAGCCCAGGGACAAGTGCTAACTATGGCTACACCTTC. Encoded protein: CASSPGTSANYGYTF. The full variable domain, its missing parts supplied by reference TRBV5-1 and TRBJ1-2, is KAGVTQTPRYLIKTRGQQVTLSCSPISGHRSVSWYQQTPGQGLQFLFEYFSETQRNKGNFPGRFSGRQFSNSRSEMNVSTLELGDSALYLCASSPGTSANYGYTFGSGTRLTVV.